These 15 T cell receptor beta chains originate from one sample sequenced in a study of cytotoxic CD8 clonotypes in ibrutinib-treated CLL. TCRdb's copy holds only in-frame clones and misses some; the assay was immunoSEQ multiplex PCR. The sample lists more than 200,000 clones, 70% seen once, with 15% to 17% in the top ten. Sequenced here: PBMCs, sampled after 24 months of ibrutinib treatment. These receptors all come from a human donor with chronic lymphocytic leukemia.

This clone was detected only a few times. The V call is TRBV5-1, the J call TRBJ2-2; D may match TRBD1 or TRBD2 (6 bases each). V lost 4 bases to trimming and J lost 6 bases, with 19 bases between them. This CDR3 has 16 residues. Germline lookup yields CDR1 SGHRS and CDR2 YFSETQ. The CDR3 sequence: CASSMLREEGAGELFF. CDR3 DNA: TGCGCCAGCAGCATGCTCAGGGAGGAGGGGGCCGGGGAGCTGTTTTTT.

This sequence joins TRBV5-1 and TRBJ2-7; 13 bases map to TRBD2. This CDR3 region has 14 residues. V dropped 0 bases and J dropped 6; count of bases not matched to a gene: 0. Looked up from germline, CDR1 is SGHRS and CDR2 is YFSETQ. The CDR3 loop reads CASSLGLAGGEQYF. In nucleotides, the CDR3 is TGCGCCAGCAGCTTGGGACTAGCGGGAGGCGAGCAGTACTTC.

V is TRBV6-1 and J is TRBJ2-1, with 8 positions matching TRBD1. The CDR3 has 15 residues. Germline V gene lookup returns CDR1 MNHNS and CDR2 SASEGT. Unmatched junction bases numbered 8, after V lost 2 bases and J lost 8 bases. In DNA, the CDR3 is TGTGCCAGCAGTGAATCCCCGGGGACAGGCGATGAGCAGTTCTTC. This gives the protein CASSESPGTGDEQFF.

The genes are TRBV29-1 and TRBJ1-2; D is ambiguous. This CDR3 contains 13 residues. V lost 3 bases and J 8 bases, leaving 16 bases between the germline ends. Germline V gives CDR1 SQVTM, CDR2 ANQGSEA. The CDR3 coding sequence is TGCAGCGTTGAGTTTACGGGTACATTCGGCTACACCTTC. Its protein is CSVEFTGTFGYTF.

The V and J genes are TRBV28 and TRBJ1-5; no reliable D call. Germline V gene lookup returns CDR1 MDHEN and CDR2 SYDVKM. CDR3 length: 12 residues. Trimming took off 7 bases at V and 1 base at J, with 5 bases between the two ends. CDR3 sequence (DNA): TGTGCCAGCACATTCAGCAATCAGCCCCAGCATTTT. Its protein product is CASTFSNQPQHF.

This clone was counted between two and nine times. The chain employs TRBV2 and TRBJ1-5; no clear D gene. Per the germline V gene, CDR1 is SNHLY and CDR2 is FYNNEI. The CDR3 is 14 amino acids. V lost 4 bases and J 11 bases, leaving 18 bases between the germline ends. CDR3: CASSVRQDLSAQHF. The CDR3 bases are TGTGCCAGCAGTGTTAGGCAAGATCTTTCCGCCCAGCATTTT.

CDR3: CASSLGHEQFF. Here the CDR3 DNA reads TGTGCCAGCAGCTTGGGGCATGAGCAGTTCTTC. The chain couples TRBV5-6 to TRBJ2-1; D is undetermined. This CDR3 has 11 residues. V lost 0 bases to trimming and J lost 8 bases, with 3 bases between them. Germline V gene data show CDR1 as SGHDT and CDR2 as YYEEEE.

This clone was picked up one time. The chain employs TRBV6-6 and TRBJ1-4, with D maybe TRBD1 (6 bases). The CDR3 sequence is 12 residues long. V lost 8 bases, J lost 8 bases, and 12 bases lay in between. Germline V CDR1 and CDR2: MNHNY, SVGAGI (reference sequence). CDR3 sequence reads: CASGGMGEKLFF. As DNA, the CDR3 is TGTGCCAGCGGGGGCATGGGGGAAAAACTGTTTTTT.

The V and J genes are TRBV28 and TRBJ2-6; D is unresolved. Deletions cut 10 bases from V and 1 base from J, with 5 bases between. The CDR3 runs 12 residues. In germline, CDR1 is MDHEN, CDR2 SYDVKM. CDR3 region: CATESGANVLTF. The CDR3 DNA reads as TGTGCCACCGAATCTGGGGCCAACGTCCTGACTTTC. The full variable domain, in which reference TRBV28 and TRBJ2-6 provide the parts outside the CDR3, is DVKVTQSSRYLVKRTGEKVFLECVQDMDHENMFWYRQDPGLGLRLIYFSYDVKMKEKGDIPEGYSVSREKKERFSLILESASTNQTSMYLCATESGANVLTFGAGSRLTVL.

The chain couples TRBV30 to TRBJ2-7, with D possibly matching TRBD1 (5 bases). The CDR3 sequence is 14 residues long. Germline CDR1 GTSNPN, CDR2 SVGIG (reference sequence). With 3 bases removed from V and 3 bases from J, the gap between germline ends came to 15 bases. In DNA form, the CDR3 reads TGTGCCTGGAGCCGAGACAGTAACTACTACGAGCAGTACTTC. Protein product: CAWSRDSNYYEQYF.

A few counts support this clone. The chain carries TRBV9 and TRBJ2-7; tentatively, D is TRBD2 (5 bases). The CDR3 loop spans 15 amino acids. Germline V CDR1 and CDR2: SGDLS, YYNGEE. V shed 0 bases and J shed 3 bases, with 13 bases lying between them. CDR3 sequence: CASSVGWTPDYEQYF. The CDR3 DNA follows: TGTGCCAGCAGCGTAGGTTGGACTCCAGACTACGAGCAGTACTTC. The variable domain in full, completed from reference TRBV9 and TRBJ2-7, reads DSGVTQTPKHLITATGQRVTLRCSPRSGDLSVYWYQQSLDQGLQFLIQYYNGEERAKGNILERFSAQQFPDLHSELNLSSLELGDSALYFCASSVGWTPDYEQYFGPGTRLTVT.

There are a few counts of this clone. The DNA of the CDR3 is TGTGCCACCTATAGAACTGGCACAGATACGCAGTATTTT. As protein: CATYRTGTDTQYF. The J gene is TRBJ2-3, the V gene TRBV27; D unclear. This CDR3 is 13 amino acids long. Deletions cut 10 bases from V and 1 base from J, with 12 bases between. In germline, CDR1 is MNHEY, CDR2 SMNVEV (reference sequence).

CDR3: CAWDKSYEQYF. The CDR3 DNA sequence: TGTGCCTGGGACAAATCCTACGAGCAGTACTTC. The chain is built from TRBV30 and TRBJ2-7; D unresolved. Trimming pared 5 bases from V and 1 base from J, leaving 6 bases between. Germline CDR1 is GTSNPN and CDR2 is SVGIG (reference sequence). The CDR3 contains 11 residues.

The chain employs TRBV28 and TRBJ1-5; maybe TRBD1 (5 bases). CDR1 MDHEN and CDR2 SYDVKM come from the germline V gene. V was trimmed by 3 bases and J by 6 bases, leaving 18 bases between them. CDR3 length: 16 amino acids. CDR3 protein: CASSFLFRAGVQPQHF. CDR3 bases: TGTGCCAGCAGTTTTCTGTTTCGGGCGGGGGTTCAGCCCCAGCATTTT.

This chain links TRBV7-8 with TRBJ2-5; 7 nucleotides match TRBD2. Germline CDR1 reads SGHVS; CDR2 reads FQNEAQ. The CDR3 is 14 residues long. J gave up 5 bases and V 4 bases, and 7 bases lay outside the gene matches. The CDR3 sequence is CASSWGGSYETQYF. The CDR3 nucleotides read TGTGCCAGCAGCTGGGGAGGGAGCTACGAGACCCAGTACTTC. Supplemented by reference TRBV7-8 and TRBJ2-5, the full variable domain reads GAGVSQSPRYKVAKRGQDVALRCDPISGHVSLFWYQQALGQGPEFLTYFQNEAQLDKSGLPSDRFFAERPEGSVSTLKIQRTQQEDSAVYLCASSWGGSYETQYFGPGTRLLVL.